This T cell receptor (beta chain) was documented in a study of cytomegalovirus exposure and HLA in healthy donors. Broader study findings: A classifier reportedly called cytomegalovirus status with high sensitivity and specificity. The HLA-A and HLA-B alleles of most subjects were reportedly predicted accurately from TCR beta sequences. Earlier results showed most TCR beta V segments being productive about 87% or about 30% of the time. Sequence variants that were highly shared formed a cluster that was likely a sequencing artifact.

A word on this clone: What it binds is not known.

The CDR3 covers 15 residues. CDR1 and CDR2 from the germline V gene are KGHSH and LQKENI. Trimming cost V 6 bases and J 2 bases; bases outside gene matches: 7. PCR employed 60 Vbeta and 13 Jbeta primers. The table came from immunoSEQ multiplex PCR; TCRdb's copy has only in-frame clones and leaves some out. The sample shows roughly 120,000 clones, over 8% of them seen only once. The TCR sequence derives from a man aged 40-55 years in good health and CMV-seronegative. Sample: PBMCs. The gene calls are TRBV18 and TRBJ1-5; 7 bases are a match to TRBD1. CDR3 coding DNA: TGTGCCAGCTCGTTCGGACAGGTCCGCAATCAGCCCCAGCATTTT. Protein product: CASSFGQVRNQPQHF. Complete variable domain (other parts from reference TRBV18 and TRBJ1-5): NAGVMQNPRHLVRRRGQEARLRCSPMKGHSHVYWYRQLPEEGLKFMVYLQKENIIDESGMPKERFSAEFPKEGPSILRIQQVVRGDSAAYFCASSFGQVRNQPQHFGDGTRLSIL.